Below, one T cell receptor (beta chain) is given with its context. In this sample, this clonotype turned up a few times. The antigen it binds to is not known. No base-level quality is on record; no much larger clone is a single base apart. From V the trimming removes 6 bases and from J it removes 4 bases, while the gene matches leave 10 bases of the junction unaccounted for. The CDR3, from cysteine to phenylalanine, totals 15 residues. The only DNA kept is the CDR3, 45 bases in frame from the first base. The library relied on 5' RACE. Sequencing took place on an Illumina HiSeq 2500. A second PCR of roughly 6 to 11 cycles was run with a J-beta primer mix and a sample-barcoded 5' primer. A template-switch 5' adaptor carrying 12 random nucleotides introduced a unique molecular identifier onto each TCR beta cDNA molecule. At least 2.5 million CDR3-containing paired-end reads were obtained from each sample. The Mint cDNA synthesis kit, primed by a TRBC-specific oligonucleotide, was used to synthesize first-strand cDNA from all RNA. All cDNA was treated with uracil-DNA glycosylase and then went through a first 18-cycle PCR with the universal primers M1SS and BC2_uni_R. The authors' analysis ran thus. Normalization of each sample was performed by random selection of 1 million high-quality reads, each carrying a distinct molecular identifier. Reads with shared molecular identifiers were discarded instead of being binned into consensus sequences. CDR3 identification, clonotype clustering and error correction used MiTCR with a Q25 quality threshold and the strictest error-elimination algorithm. A nonparametric unseen species model with Euler transformation was used to estimate a lower bound on total TCR beta diversity. TCRdb applied fastp at Q25 and MiXCR to the public reads, then kept only in-frame beta chains. When rows share a CDR3 protein, they turn into one entry using the most common DNA and genes. TCRdb's processing, not the authors', yielded these V and J calls. The sample table contains 550,000 to 650,000 distinct CDR3 sequences; only one count was recorded for about 25% of them. The top ten constitute approximately 3.3% of the sample.

The sample comes from a study of blood T cells in healthy people across ages (dated by TCRdb to between 2014 and 2017). Context from the whole study: In model experiments, template switching captured roughly one uniquely barcoded TCR beta cDNA molecule for every two T cells. Donors were grouped into four age groups: young (average about 15 years), middle-aged (roughly 40), aged (62) and long-lived (roughly 80). Using the same blood draw, the study looked at two additional independent replicas of 1 million unique cDNA reads for two donors, one aged 18 to 30 and the other aged 80 or older. To track age-related changes in TCR beta repertoire diversity, the study relied on deep sequencing normalized with unique cDNA molecular identifiers.

The roughly 39 donors, aged about 6 to 90 years, were systemically healthy Caucasian individuals from Russia. Each donor gave 8 to 10 milliliters of peripheral blood, drawn into EDTA-treated Vacutainer tubes. Ficoll-Paque density-gradient centrifugation was used to isolate PBMCs, with at least 6.5 million per sample. Total RNA was extracted from PBMCs with Trizol reagent, with at least 6 micrograms obtained per sample. Naive CD45RAhigh/CD27high T cell percentages were measured by flow cytometry on a PBMC aliquot from every donor. Study-wide conclusions, independent of this receptor: The CMV infection status of donors was not known, potentially confounding age-related changes in expanded clonotypes. Estimates of total diversity based on one million sequenced T cells were regarded as lower bounds and as underestimates. The long-lived group showed more naive CD4+ T cells, fewer expanded clones and increased TCR diversity than the aged group, suggesting age selection. There was a strong correlation between observed TCR beta diversity and the percentage of naive T cells measured by flow cytometry. Because profiling used bulk unsorted PBMCs, naive and antigen-experienced compartments could not be compared conclusively. Observed TCR beta diversity per million T cells fell roughly linearly with age, and a significant reduction was already apparent by age around 40.

These data were also filed under a second study, of T cells of mothers and their children. As the second publication notes: Nine systemically healthy Caucasian individuals, comprising three mothers and their six children, were included as donors. cDNA synthesis consumed the entire amount of extracted RNA, loaded at 1.5 ug RNA in each 15 ul reaction. In the second PCR, the M1S primer introduced both the sample barcodes and 2-4 random nucleotides. Each mother yielded over 9 million TCR beta CDR3 reads and each child 2.5 million to 3 million reads. Thymic selection similarly shapes TCR recombination output in related and unrelated pairs, with minor effect from inherited differences. Normalized repertoire overlap was always found to be slightly, but never significantly, higher in related mother-child pairs than in unrelated mother-child pairs. Persistent microchimeric T cell clones were not detected, at a sensitivity of around 99 clones per million clonotypes. In the study, deep NGS was used to compare the TCR beta repertoires of mothers and children, and features distinguishing related mother-child pairs from unrelated individuals were sought. On average, the children were about 12 +/- 4 years old, while the mothers were around 42 +/- 4 years old. After adapters were ligated using NEBNext reagents, the libraries underwent 100+100 nt paired-end sequencing on an Illumina HiSeq 2000. Mother and child libraries were prepared a month apart and sequenced in separate runs to prevent cross-contamination. For each donor, between 500,000 and 2,000,000 distinct TCR beta clonotypes were identified. Naive TCR beta clonotypes were estimated from low-frequency clonotypes matched to each donor's FACS-determined naive share, without sorting.

This receptor was taken from a boy aged 2-15 years in good health. The sequenced sample was blood. This chain joins TRBV12-3 or TRBV12-4 to TRBJ2-5, with TRBD1 matching 8 junction bases. The CDR3 region reads CASRLTGQGTETQYF. The bases read TGTGCCAGCAGGCTCACCGGACAGGGTACAGAGACCCAGTACTTC.